This TCR beta chain stems from a study of blood T cells in healthy people across ages. Study information: About one barcoded beta molecule per two T cells was captured by template switching.

The authors ran a second PCR of roughly 6 to 11 cycles using a sample-barcoded 5' primer and a J-beta primer mix. TCRdb reanalysed the 5' RACE reads using MiXCR and keeps one entry per CDR3 protein. The sample lists over 600,000 distinct CDR3 sequences, 45% to 70% occurring once. The donors, healthy Caucasians from Russia, were aged 6 to 90. The extraction recovered at least 6 micrograms of total RNA per sample. The clonotype comes from a man aged 35 to 55 in good health. Specimen: blood.

The CDR3, as DNA: TGCGCCAGCAGCTGGACGGCCGCCATGAACACTGAAGCTTTCTTT. It encodes CASSWTAAMNTEAFF. The V gene is TRBV5-1, the J gene TRBJ1-1, with D unresolved. There are 15 residues in the CDR3. V was clipped by 3 bases and J by 0 bases, with 12 bases between them. CDR1 and CDR2 (germline): SGHRS, YFSETQ.